This T cell receptor (beta chain) is from a study of shared clonotypes between healthy human individuals. TCRdb's table, derived via immunoSEQ multiplex PCR, lists solely in-frame clones and lacks some. The repertoire includes about 580,000 clones, 95% to 98% of them detected once, and approximately 0.3% sits in the top ten. CD45RO-negative, CCR7-selected cells formed the naive CD8 fraction, which excluded terminally differentiated effector memory CD45RA+ cells. V was cut by 3 bases and J by 2 bases, with 15 bases left in between. Germline loops: CDR1 MNHNS, CDR2 SASEGT. This CDR3 comprises 16 residues.

The chain joins TRBV6-1 to TRBJ2-3; D perhaps matches TRBD2 (7 bases). Input material: naive CD8+ T cells sorted from blood. This clonotype was sampled from a man aged 30-40 years in good health. CDR3 sequence: CASSEGGGRITDTQYF. Written as DNA, the CDR3 is TGTGCCAGCAGTGAGGGGGGGGGCAGGATCACAGATACGCAGTATTTT.